The T cell receptor (beta chain) described here comes from a study of beta chain features in type 1 diabetes. General study results and limits: Shortening of TCRB CDR3s, moderate but significant, appeared in all four CD4+ subsets of Type 1 diabetes patients. High TCR expression in some cells could lead to their over-representation in cDNA sequencing. No resolution was reached here on whether HLA type influences TCRB rearrangement. Individuals with type 1 diabetes displayed fewer insertions and more deletions at VDJ junctions.

Remarks on this clone: Its antigen is currently unknown.

Reverse transcribing all isolated RNA meant expressed TCRB transcripts were sequenced. Produced via immunoSEQ multiplex PCR; TCRdb's table is partial and in-frame only. The data hold some 23,000 clones, with 68% observed a single time. From germline, CDR1 is MGHDK and CDR2 SYGVNS. The CDR3 covers 18 residues. The junction had 18 bases not matched to a gene; V was cut back by 5 bases and J by 10 bases. The sequenced sample consisted of stem cell memory CD4+ T cells from blood. This chain joins TRBV25-1 and TRBJ2-3; 13 bases fit TRBD2. This TCR was sampled from a woman aged 40 to 49 with type 1 diabetes. CDR3 protein: CASSNTLPGLAGERAQYF. The CDR3 nucleotides are TGTGCCAGCAGTAATACACTACCCGGACTAGCGGGAGAGAGGGCGCAGTATTTT.